These 21 T cell receptor beta chains originate from one sample sequenced in a study of Graves' ophthalmopathy and Graves' hyperthyroidism. The authors amplified TCR beta CDR3 regions from RNA transcripts. Following a first-round RT-PCR that used HTBI primers, a second-round multiplex PCR was carried out. TCRdb itself ran the multiplex PCR reads through MiXCR, one entry per CDR3 protein. The repertoire consists of 200,000 to 300,000 distinct CDR3 sequences, with around 50% occurring once and the leading ten covering less than 60%. The source material was peripheral blood. The receptors come from an adult man with Graves' ophthalmopathy.

The genes are TRBV20-1 and TRBJ1-4; D may be TRBD1 (5 bases). The germline V and J ends were trimmed by 5 bases and 4 bases, with 5 bases remaining between them. The CDR3 consists of 11 residues. CDR1 and CDR2 (germline): DFQATT, SNEGSKA (reference sequence). CDR3 DNA: TGCAGTGCTGGGGGTAATGAAAAACTGTTTTTT. Translation gives CSAGGNEKLFF.

This chain links TRBV9 with TRBJ1-5; D is uncertain. V lost 0 bases and J lost 7, with 14 bases in between. This CDR3 has 15 residues. CDR1 is SGDLS, CDR2 YYNGEE, per germline. Here the CDR3 DNA reads TGTGCCAGCAGCGTAGGCGGAGGGAGAGGACAGCCCCAGCATTTT. This sequence encodes CASSVGGGRGQPQHF.

The genes are TRBV29-1 and TRBJ1-2, with 7 bases identical to TRBD1. Germline CDR1 SQVTM, CDR2 ANQGSEA. The length of the CDR3 is 17 residues. V lost 7 bases, J lost 1 base, and 18 bases stayed unmatched. The CDR3 coding sequence is TGCAGCGCAAACACCCTTCCCGGACAGGAAGATAACTATGGCTACACCTTC. Protein sequence: CSANTLPGQEDNYGYTF.

This clonotype was seen once. One junction end does not reproduce the germline sequence, and a read error may be involved. The J gene is TRBJ2-7, the V gene TRBV7-9; D is undetermined. Germline assignment: CDR1 SEHNR and CDR2 FQNEAQ (reference sequence). CDR3 length equals 14 residues. In nucleotides, the CDR3 is TGTGCCAGCAGTTTAGATGCGGCAACCTACGAGCAGTACTTC. Its translation is CASSLDAATYEQYF. Using reference TRBV7-9 and TRBJ2-7 for the parts outside the CDR3, the full variable domain is DTGVSQNPRHKITKRGQNVTFRCDPISEHNRLYWYRQTLGQGPEFLTYFQNEAQLEKSRLLSDRFSAERPKGSFSTLEIQRTEQGDSAMYLCASSLDAATYEQYFGPGTRLTVT.

The J gene is TRBJ1-5, the V gene TRBV18; D possibly corresponds to TRBD1 (5 bases). The CDR3 is made up of 14 amino acids. The ends were cut back, 2 bases at V and 1 base at J, with 6 bases in the middle. CDR1 is KGHSH and CDR2 is LQKENI in the germline V gene. CDR3 DNA: TGTGCCAGCTCACCAGGGGGGAGCAATCAGCCCCAGCATTTT. Translated, it gives CASSPGGSNQPQHF. Variable domain in full (rest from reference TRBV18 and TRBJ1-5): NAGVMQNPRHLVRRRGQEARLRCSPMKGHSHVYWYRQLPEEGLKFMVYLQKENIIDESGMPKERFSAEFPKEGPSILRIQQVVRGDSAAYFCASSPGGSNQPQHFGDGTRLSIL.

CDR3 sequence: CASSSYRVYGYTF. CDR3 nucleotides: TGTGCCAGCAGTTCGTACAGGGTCTATGGCTACACCTTC. The chain joins TRBV2 to TRBJ1-2, with D tentatively TRBD1 (6 bases). Trimming shortened V by 5 bases and J by 4 bases, and 11 bases separated the two germline ends. The CDR3 is made up of 13 amino acids. Germline-derived CDR1 and CDR2 are SNHLY and FYNNEI.

The genes are TRBV19 and TRBJ2-7; weak D call: TRBD2 (10 bases). Trimming removed 6 bases from V and 6 bases from J, with 18 bases in between. The CDR3 runs 14 residues. Germline CDR1 reads LNHDA; CDR2 reads SQIVND (reference sequence). The CDR3 DNA reads as TGTGCCAGTAGCCCACTAGCGGGACAGGGCGAGCAGTACTTC. This codes for CASSPLAGQGEQYF.

Details on this clonotype: Given a much more abundant clone one base away, this may be a read error. The chain has TRBV15 and TRBJ1-3, with TRBD1 matching over 7 bases. CDR3 length: 17 amino acids. The germline V gene has CDR1 LNHNV and CDR2 YYDKDF (reference sequence). The V segment lost 0 bases and the J segment 0 bases; nucleotides outside the gene matches: 5. CDR3 sequence reads: CATSRDCGTASGNTIYF. The CDR3 bases are TGTGCCACCAGCAGAGATTGCGGGACAGCCTCTGGAAACACCATATATTTT.

This clonotype was seen many times. This chain uses TRBV19 with TRBJ1-5; 8 nucleotides line up with TRBD1. The CDR3 is 15 residues long. Germline V gene lookup returns CDR1 LNHDA and CDR2 SQIVND (reference sequence). V shed 5 bases, J shed 2 bases, and the junction held 5 bases outside the gene matches. CDR3 sequence reads: CASSSQGGRNQPQHF. The CDR3 nucleotides read TGTGCCAGTAGTTCACAGGGGGGACGCAATCAGCCCCAGCATTTT.

This rearrangement joins TRBV7-2 to TRBJ1-6; 9 nucleotides agree with TRBD1. This CDR3 comprises 15 residues. Trimming at V came to 3 bases and at J to 10 bases, leaving 7 bases not matched to a gene. Germline V lookup: CDR1 SGHTA, CDR2 FQGNSA. CDR3 in amino acids: CASSFVRDRDSPLHF. The CDR3 nucleotides are TGTGCCAGCAGCTTTGTCAGGGACAGGGACTCACCCCTCCACTTT.

In this sample, this clonotype turned up once. J is TRBJ2-2 and V is TRBV7-2, with D possibly matching TRBD2 (6 bases). The CDR3 loop spans 16 amino acids. With 6 bases removed from V and 2 bases from J, the gap between germline ends came to 16 bases. Germline CDR1 SGHTA, CDR2 FQGNSA. CDR3 nucleotide sequence: TGTGCCAGCAGGTTCGGAGGGAGGCTCAACACCGGGGAGCTGTTTTTT. As protein: CASRFGGRLNTGELFF.

The chain employs TRBV10-3 and TRBJ2-5; D might be TRBD2 (6 bases). Trimming took 10 bases from V and 4 from J, leaving 13 bases between them. Germline CDR1 reads ENHRY; CDR2 reads SYGVKD. The CDR3 sequence is 12 residues long. CDR3: CATGTSGETQYF. In DNA form, the CDR3 reads TGTGCCACCGGGACTTCGGGAGAGACCCAGTACTTC.

There are a few counts of this clonotype. The DNA of the CDR3 is TGTGCCAGCAGTGGGCCCAGGGGGTCTGGAAACACCATATATTTT. As protein: CASSGPRGSGNTIYF. The chain recombines TRBV2 with TRBJ1-3, with TRBD1 matching 7 bases. CDR3 size: 15 residues. V lost 4 bases to trimming and J lost 1 base; unmatched junction nucleotides: 4. CDR1 and CDR2 (germline): SNHLY, FYNNEI.

V is TRBV19 and J is TRBJ1-5; 9 bases are shared with TRBD1. The CDR3 runs to 16 residues. The V gene end was trimmed by 4 bases and the J gene end by 2 bases; junction bases not matched to a gene: 6. Germline CDR1 reads LNHDA; CDR2 reads SQIVND (reference sequence). This CDR3 is CASSTPDRGGNQPQHF. The CDR3 nucleotides are TGTGCCAGTAGTACCCCGGACAGGGGCGGCAATCAGCCCCAGCATTTT.

V and J are TRBV7-3 and TRBJ2-7, with a possible D match to TRBD1 (6 bases). The length of the CDR3 is 14 residues. CDR1 SGHTA and CDR2 FQGTGA come from the germline V gene. Trimming took 5 bases from V and 2 from J, leaving 13 bases between them. For the CDR3, the DNA is TGTGCCAGCAGCCCAGCGGACAGCCCCTACGAGCAGTACTTC. Translation: CASSPADSPYEQYF.

This clonotype was seen a handful of times. This chain uses TRBV20-1 with TRBJ2-5, with TRBD1 matching 10 bases. The V segment lost 8 bases and the J segment 5 bases; nucleotides outside the gene matches: 8. CDR1 and CDR2 from the germline V gene are DFQATT and SNEGSKA (reference sequence). This CDR3 has 13 residues. The CDR3 spells CSYPDRGLETQYF. Written as DNA, the CDR3 is TGCAGTTACCCTGACAGGGGGCTGGAGACCCAGTACTTC.

A few counts support this clonotype. This chain links TRBV7-9 with TRBJ1-3; D is undetermined. Germline V gene data show CDR1 as SEHNR and CDR2 as FQNEAQ (reference sequence). This CDR3 is built from 14 residues. Deletions cut 5 bases from V and 7 bases from J, with 15 bases between. CDR3 in DNA: TGTGCCAGCAGCGCCTTTAAAGGGCCGAACACCATATATTTT. Its protein is CASSAFKGPNTIYF.

This clonotype has only a few counts. The genes are TRBV29-1 and TRBJ1-1; D remains unclear. V lost 7 bases to trimming and J lost 5 bases, with 20 bases between them. The CDR3 runs to 14 residues. Germline V gene data show CDR1 as SQVTM and CDR2 as ANQGSEA. The DNA for the CDR3 is TGCAGCGCCTCCCCGGGCAGGCCGGGAACTGAAGCTTTCTTT. This translates into CSASPGRPGTEAFF.

The chain couples TRBV14 to TRBJ1-1, with D possibly matching TRBD1 (6 bases). The CDR3 runs 15 residues. Germline V gene lookup returns CDR1 SGHDN and CDR2 FVKESK. V lost 5 bases and J 4 bases, leaving 17 bases between the germline ends. CDR3 protein: CASSSIGVGGTEAFF. CDR3 DNA sequence: TGTGCCAGCAGCTCTATTGGCGTAGGGGGCACTGAAGCTTTCTTT.

The table lists this clonotype with a few counts. The rearrangement uses TRBV10-3 and TRBJ1-4; TRBD1 agrees at 10 bases. Germline assignment: CDR1 ENHRY and CDR2 SYGVKD. The length of the CDR3 is 17 residues. With 4 bases clipped from V and 8 bases from J, the junction kept 13 bases outside the gene matches. This CDR3 is CAISASRDRGRGEKLFF. The CDR3 region has the DNA TGTGCCATCAGTGCGTCCCGGGACAGGGGACGAGGCGAAAAACTGTTTTTT.

The sample holds a few counts of this clonotype. The rearrangement joins TRBV2 to TRBJ2-7; unclear D gene. The CDR3 totals 13 residues. Germline assignment: CDR1 SNHLY and CDR2 FYNNEI. In DNA form, the CDR3 reads TGTGCTAGAGAGGAGAACTACTCCTACGAGCAGTACTTC. Translating it yields CAREENYSYEQYF.